This record concerns one TCR beta chain sequence. These data are taken from a study of blood T cell repertoires in COVID-19. TCRdb keeps only in-frame clones here, not all; method: immunoSEQ multiplex PCR. Here the sample spans fewer than 250,000 clones, roughly 85% being singletons. The specimen was PBMCs or T cells enriched from blood (not recorded which). This clonotype was obtained from a woman aged 45-59 years with acute COVID-19.

The chain's CDR3 is CASSLDRYEEQFF. The CDR3 coding sequence is TGTGCCAGCAGCCTGGACAGGTATGAAGAGCAGTTCTTC. V usage is TRBV5-6 and J usage is TRBJ2-1, with 7 nucleotides matching TRBD1. The length of the CDR3 is 13 residues. V was clipped by 4 bases and J by 10 bases; unmatched bases: 8. Looked up from germline, CDR1 is SGHDT and CDR2 is YYEEEE.